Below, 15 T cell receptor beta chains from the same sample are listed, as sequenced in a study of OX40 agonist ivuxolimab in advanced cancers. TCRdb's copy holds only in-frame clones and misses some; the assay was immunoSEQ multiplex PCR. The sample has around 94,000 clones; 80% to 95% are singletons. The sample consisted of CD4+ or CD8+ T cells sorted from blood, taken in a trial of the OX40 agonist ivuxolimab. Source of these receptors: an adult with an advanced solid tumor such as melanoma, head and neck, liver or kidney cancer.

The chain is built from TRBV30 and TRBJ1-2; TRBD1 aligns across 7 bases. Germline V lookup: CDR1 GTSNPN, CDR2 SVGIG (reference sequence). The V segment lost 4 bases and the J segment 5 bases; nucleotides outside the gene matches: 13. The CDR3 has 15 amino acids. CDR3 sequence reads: CAWTGGDRDPYGYTF. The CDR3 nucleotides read TGTGCCTGGACCGGGGGCGACAGGGACCCGTATGGCTACACCTTC.

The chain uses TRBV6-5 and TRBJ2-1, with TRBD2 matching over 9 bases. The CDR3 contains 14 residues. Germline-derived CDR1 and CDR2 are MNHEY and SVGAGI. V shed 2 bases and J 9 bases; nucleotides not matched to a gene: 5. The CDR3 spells CASSYGGGAAEQFF. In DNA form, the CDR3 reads TGTGCCAGCAGTTACGGCGGGGGGGCCGCTGAGCAGTTCTTC.

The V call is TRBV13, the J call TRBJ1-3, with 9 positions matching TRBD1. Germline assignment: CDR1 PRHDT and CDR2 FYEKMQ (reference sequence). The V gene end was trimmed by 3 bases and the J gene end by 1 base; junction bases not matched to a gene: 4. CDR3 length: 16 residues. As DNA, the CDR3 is TGTGCCAGCAGCTTGGGACAGGGCCCATCTGGAAACACCATATATTTT. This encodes CASSLGQGPSGNTIYF.

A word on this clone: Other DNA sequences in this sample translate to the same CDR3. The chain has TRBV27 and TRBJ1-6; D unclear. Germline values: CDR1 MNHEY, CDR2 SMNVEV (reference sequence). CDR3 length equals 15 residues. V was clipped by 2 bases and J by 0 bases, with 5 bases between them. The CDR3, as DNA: TGTGCCAGCAGTTTAGAAGTCTCCTATAATTCACCCCTCCACTTT. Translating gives CASSLEVSYNSPLHF.

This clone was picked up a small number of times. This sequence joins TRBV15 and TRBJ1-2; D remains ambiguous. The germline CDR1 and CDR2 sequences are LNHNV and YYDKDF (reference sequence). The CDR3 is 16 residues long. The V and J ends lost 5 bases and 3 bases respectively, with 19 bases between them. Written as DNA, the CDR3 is TGTGCCACCAGCTTAAAAAGGAGTCCTGCTCACTATGGCTACACCTTC. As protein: CATSLKRSPAHYGYTF.

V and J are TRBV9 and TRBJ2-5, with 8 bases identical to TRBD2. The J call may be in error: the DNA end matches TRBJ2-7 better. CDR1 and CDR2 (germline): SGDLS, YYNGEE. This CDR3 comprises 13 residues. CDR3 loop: CASSPGGAYEQYF. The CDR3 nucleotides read TGTGCCAGCAGCCCGGGAGGGGCCTACGAGCAGTACTTC.

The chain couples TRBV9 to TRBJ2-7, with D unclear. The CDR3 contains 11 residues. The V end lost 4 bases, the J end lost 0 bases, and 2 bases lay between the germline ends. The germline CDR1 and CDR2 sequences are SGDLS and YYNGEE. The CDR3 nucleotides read TGTGCCAGCAGCCCCTCCTACGAGCAGTACTTC. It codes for CASSPSYEQYF.

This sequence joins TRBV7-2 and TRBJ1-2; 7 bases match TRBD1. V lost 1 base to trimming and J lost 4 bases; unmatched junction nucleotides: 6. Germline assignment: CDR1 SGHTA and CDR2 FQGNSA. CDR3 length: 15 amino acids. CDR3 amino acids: CASSLEEGASYGYTF. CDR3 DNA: TGTGCCAGCAGCTTAGAAGAGGGGGCTAGCTATGGCTACACCTTC.

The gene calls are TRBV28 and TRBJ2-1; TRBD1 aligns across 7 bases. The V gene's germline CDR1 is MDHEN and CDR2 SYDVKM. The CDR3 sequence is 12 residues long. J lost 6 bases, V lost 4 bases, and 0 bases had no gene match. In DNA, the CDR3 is TGTGCCAGCAGTTGGGACAGCAATGAGCAGTTCTTC. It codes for CASSWDSNEQFF.

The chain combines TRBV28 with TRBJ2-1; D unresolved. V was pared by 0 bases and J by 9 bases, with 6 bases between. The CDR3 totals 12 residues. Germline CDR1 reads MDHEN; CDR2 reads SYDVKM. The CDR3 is CASSLWGGEQFF. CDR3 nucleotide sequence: TGTGCCAGCAGTTTATGGGGCGGTGAGCAGTTCTTC.

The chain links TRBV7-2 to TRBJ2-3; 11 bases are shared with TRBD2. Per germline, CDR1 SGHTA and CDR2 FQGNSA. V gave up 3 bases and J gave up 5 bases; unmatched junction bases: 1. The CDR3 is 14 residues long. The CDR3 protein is CASSFSGGGDTQYF. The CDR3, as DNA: TGTGCCAGCAGCTTTAGCGGGGGGGGAGATACGCAGTATTTT.

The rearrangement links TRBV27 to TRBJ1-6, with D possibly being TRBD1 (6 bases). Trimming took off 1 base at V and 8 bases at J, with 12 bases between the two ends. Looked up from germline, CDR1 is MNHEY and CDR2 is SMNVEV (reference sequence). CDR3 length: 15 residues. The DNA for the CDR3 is TGTGCCAGCAGTTTATACAGGAGGGGGGATTCACCCCTCCACTTT. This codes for CASSLYRRGDSPLHF.

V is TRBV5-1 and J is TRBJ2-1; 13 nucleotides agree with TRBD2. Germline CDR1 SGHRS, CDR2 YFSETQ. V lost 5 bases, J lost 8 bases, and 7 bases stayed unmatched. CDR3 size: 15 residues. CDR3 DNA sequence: TGCGCCAGCAGAGAGACTAGCGGGAGGACAGATGAGCAGTTCTTC. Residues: CASRETSGRTDEQFF.

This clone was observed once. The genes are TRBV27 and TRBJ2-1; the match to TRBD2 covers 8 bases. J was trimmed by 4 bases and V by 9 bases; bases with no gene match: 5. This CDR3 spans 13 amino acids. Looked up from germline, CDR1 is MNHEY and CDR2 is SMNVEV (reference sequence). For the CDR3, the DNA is TGTGCCAGTTCAGCGGGGGAGTACAATGAGCAGTTCTTC. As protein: CASSAGEYNEQFF.

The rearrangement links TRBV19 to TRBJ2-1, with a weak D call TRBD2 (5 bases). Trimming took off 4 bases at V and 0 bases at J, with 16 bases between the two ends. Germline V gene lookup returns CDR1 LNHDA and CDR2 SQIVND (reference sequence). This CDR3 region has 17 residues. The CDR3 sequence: CASSTSGPGSSYNEQFF. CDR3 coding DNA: TGTGCCAGTAGTACCTCAGGACCGGGAAGCTCCTACAATGAGCAGTTCTTC.